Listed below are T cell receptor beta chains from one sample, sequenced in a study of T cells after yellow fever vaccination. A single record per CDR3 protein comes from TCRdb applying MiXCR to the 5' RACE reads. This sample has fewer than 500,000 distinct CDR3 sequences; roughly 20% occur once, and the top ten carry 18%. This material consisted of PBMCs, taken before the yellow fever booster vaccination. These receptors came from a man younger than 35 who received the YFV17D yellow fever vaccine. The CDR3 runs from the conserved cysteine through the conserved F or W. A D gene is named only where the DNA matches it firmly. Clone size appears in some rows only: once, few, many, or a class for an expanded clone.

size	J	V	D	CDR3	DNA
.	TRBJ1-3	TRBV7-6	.	CASSPGTLIRGDTIYF	TGTGCCAGCAGCCCTGGGACATTAATCCGGGGCGACACCATATATTTT
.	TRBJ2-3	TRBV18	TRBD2	CASSRSLAGEDTQYF	TGTGCCAGCTCACGGAGTCTAGCGGGGGAAGATACGCAGTATTTT
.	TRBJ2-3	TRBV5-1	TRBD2	CASSLMGTRKDTQYF	TGCGCCAGCAGCTTGATGGGGACTAGGAAAGATACGCAGTATTTT
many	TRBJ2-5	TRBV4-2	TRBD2	CASSQVGGAGETQYF	TGTGCCAGCAGCCAAGTCGGGGGGGCAGGGGAGACCCAGTACTTC
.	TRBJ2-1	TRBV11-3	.	CASSLSQYYNEQFF	TGTGCCAGCAGCTTATCCCAGTATTACAATGAGCAGTTCTTC
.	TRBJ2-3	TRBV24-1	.	CATSGAGSGDTQYF	TGTGCCACCTCAGGGGCAGGTTCCGGAGATACGCAGTATTTT
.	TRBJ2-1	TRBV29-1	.	CSVSRQGRNEQFF	TGCAGCGTTTCCCGGCAGGGGAGGAATGAGCAGTTCTTC
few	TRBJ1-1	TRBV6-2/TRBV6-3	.	CASSYHSEVSTEAFF	TGTGCCAGCAGTTACCACTCGGAGGTTTCGACTGAAGCTTTCTTT
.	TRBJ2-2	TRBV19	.	CASSIAAQDPQPGELFF	TGTGCCAGTAGCATAGCGGCCCAGGACCCGCAGCCGGGGGAGCTGTTTTTT
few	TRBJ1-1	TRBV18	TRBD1	CASSSGTGGTEAFF	TGTGCCAGCTCATCCGGGACAGGGGGCACTGAAGCTTTCTTT